This TCR beta chain was recovered during a study of blood T cell repertoires in COVID-19 (dated by TCRdb to the early 2020s). For the study in its entirety: Collaborator samples came from the United States, Italy and Spain and covered acute and convalescent phases of COVID-19. The material from the prospective study consisted of cDNA or gDNA derived from T cells, B-cell-depleted T cells, or PBMCs. Subjects who had been exposed to COVID-19, were actively infected with it, or had recovered from it provided the deeply sampled blood TCRbeta repertoires that made up the dataset. A freely available public database, intended as a resource for researchers studying the immune response to SARS-CoV-2, is where the repertoires were released. Samples were obtained from the ongoing ImmuneRACE study (first 160 participants) and from about 1,300 subjects provided by 6 global collaborators. A de-identified subject ID, COVID-19 status, age in years and sex were almost always included in the sample metadata. Where HLA class I and class II types were available, the types were taken from metadata supplied by the sample provider, not from assay-based typing.

Enrolling through a virtual design, the prospective study's participants ranged in age from roughly 18 to 95 years and lived across 24 United States geographic areas. Cohort assignment in the prospective study relied on participant-reported clinical history from a screening survey and a study questionnaire. Recovered participants in ImmuneRACE Cohort 3 were defined by two consecutive negative NP/OP PCR tests, clearance by a healthcare professional, or resolution of symptoms. In the prospective study, mobile phlebotomists collected whole blood, serum and a nasopharyngeal or oropharyngeal swab from each participant. Over a roughly 2-month period, participants in the prospective study had the option of providing additional blood draws and questionnaires. Before DNA extraction, prospective study blood samples were shipped either frozen or at room temperature. TCRbeta CDR3 regions were amplified from genomic DNA using the immunoSEQ Assay, a bias-controlled multiplex PCR. The published analysis was carried out like this. Nucleated cell counts per sample were estimated from amplification of reference gene primers within the assay. To quantify the absolute abundance of each unique TCRbeta CDR3 rearrangement, sequence reads were collapsed and filtered. For each sample, productive Simpson clonality was calculated as the square root of Simpson's diversity index across productive rearrangements. TCRdb holds this immuneACCESS table with in-frame rearrangements only. Some clones are missing; in checked studies, unresolved V genes explain under half, and the rest has no known cause. Clone size and the V and J calls come from that table; the DNA yielded D and trimming. The sample table contains 240,000 or so clones; only one count was recorded for roughly 86% of them. Around 2% of the sample lies in the top ten.

This clone appeared once. Its antigen specificity is not known. Qualities for individual bases were not recorded, and no much larger clone is one base off. Measured from the cysteine to the phenylalanine, the CDR3 is 17 residues long. CDR3 DNA is the only sequence kept; it has 51 bases, read in frame from the first base. CDR1 and CDR2, per the germline V gene, are KGHSH and LQKENI. At the junction V is shortened by 6 bases and J by 2 bases; bases outside the gene matches: 9. What the work shows at the level of the full study, not this receptor alone: The quantity of clinical and demographic metadata differed by source and by participant and was supplied without curation.

The receptor's source is a woman aged 50 to 60 who had recovered from COVID-19. The receptor chain draws on TRBV18 and TRBJ1-3, and TRBD1 aligns with 11 junction nucleotides. Material for sequencing was PBMCs or T cells enriched from blood (not recorded which). DNA sequence: TGTGCCAGCTCTAGCGGACAGGGGGCTTTGGCTGGAAACACCATATATTTT. Translated, this gives CASSSGQGALAGNTIYF. Joined to the reference TRBV18 and TRBJ1-3 proteins, this CDR3 gives the full variable domain: NAGVMQNPRHLVRRRGQEARLRCSPMKGHSHVYWYRQLPEEGLKFMVYLQKENIIDESGMPKERFSAEFPKEGPSILRIQQVVRGDSAAYFCASSSGQGALAGNTIYFGEGSWLTVV.